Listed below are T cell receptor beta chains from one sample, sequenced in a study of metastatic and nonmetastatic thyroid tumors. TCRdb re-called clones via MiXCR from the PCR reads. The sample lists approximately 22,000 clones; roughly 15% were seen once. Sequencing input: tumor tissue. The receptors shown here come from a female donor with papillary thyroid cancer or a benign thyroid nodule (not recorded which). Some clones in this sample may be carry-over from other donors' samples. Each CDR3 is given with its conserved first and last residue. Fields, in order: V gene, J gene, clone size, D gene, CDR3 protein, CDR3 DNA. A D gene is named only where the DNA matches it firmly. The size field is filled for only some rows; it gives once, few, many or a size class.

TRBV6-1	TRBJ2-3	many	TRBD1	CASSSKSGTGAGTQYF	TGTGCCAGCAGTTCAAAATCCGGGACAGGGGCCGGTACGCAGTATTTT
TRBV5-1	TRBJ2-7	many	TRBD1	CASSLGQGGTYEQYF	TGCGCCAGCAGCTTAGGACAGGGGGGCACCTACGAGCAGTACTTC
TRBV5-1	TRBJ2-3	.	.	CAIILAPHDTQYF	TGCGCCATCATCTTGGCCCCCCACGATACGCAGTATTTT
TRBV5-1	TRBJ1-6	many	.	CASSSEGVGSPLHF	TGCGCCAGCAGCTCCGAGGGGGTTGGCTCACCCCTCCACTTT
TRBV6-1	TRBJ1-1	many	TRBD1	CASSWGQGTEAFF	TGTGCCAGCAGTTGGGGACAGGGGACTGAAGCTTTCTTT
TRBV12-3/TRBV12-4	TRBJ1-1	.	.	CTSSYLIGTEAFF	TGTACCAGCAGTTACCTGATTGGCACTGAAGCTTTCTTT
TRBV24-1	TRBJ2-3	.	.	CATSDSQTSPEKYF	TGTGCCACCAGTGATTCCCAAACTAGTCCGGAGAAGTATTTT
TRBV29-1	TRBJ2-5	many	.	CSVEFTGGSTETQYF	TGCAGCGTTGAATTTACAGGAGGGTCAACAGAGACCCAGTACTTC
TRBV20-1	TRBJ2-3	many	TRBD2	CSAPETSGESDTQYF	TGCAGTGCTCCTGAGACTAGCGGGGAATCAGATACGCAGTATTTT
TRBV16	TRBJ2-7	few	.	CASSQSWTGSYEQYF	TGTGCCAGCAGCCAATCGTGGACCGGATCCTACGAGCAGTACTTC
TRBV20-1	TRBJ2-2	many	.	CSARVGLGGGTGELFF	TGCAGTGCTAGAGTAGGGCTGGGAGGAGGGACCGGGGAGCTGTTTTTT
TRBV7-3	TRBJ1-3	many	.	CASSLSGGFGNTIYF	TGTGCCAGCAGCCTGAGCGGGGGCTTTGGAAACACCATATATTTT
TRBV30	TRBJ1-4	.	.	CAWSVPSAGKLVF	TGTGCCTGGAGTGTACCCTCAGCCGGAAAACTGGTTTTT
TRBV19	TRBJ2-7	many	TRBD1	CASNNPGQGAEQYF	TGTGCCAGCAATAATCCGGGACAGGGGGCCGAGCAGTACTTC
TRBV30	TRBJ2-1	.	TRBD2	CAWSGRESYYNEQFF	TGTGCCTGGAGTGGGCGGGAGTCATACTACAATGAGCAGTTCTTC
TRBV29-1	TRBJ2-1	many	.	CSVWGRTNEQFF	TGCAGCGTTTGGGGGAGAACCAATGAGCAGTTCTTC
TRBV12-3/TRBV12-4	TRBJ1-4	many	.	CASSFIGGRPNEKLFF	TGTGCCAGCAGTTTTATTGGGGGCAGGCCTAATGAAAAACTGTTTTTT
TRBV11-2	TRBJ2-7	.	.	CASSLSRGTVYEQYF	TGTGCCAGCAGCTTATCTAGAGGGACTGTCTACGAGCAGTACTTC
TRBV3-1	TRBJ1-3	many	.	CASSHTPGGSGNTIYF	TGTGCCAGCAGCCATACCCCCGGGGGCTCTGGAAACACCATATATTTT
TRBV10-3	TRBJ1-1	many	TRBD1	CAISESQGETEAFF	TGTGCCATCAGTGAGTCACAGGGGGAGACTGAAGCTTTCTTT
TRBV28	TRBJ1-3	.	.	CASSSPRGNTIYF	TGTGCCAGCAGTTCCCCACGGGGAAACACCATATATTTT
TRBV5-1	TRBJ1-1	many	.	CASSLGREGGTEAFF	TGCGCCAGCAGCTTGGGAAGAGAGGGGGGCACTGAAGCTTTCTTT
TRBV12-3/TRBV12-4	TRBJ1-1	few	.	CASRGTETPDTEAFF	TGTGCCAGCAGGGGGACGGAGACCCCGGACACTGAAGCTTTCTTT
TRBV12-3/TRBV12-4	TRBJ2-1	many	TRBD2	CASSLSGSRQGEQFF	TGTGCCAGCAGTCTTAGCGGGAGTAGGCAAGGGGAGCAGTTCTTC
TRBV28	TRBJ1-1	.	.	CASSRNTEAFF	TGTGCCAGCAGCCGGAACACTGAAGCTTTCTTT
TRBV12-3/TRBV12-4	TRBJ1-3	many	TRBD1	CASGDSSSSGNTIYF	TGTGCCAGCGGGGACAGTTCTAGCTCTGGAAACACCATATATTTT
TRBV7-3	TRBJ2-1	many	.	CASSLTGESFQFF	TGTGCCAGCAGCTTAACTGGGGAGTCTTTTCAGTTCTTC
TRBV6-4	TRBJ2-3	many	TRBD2	CASSVAGGTDTQYF	TGTGCCAGCAGTGTAGCGGGAGGCACAGATACGCAGTATTTT
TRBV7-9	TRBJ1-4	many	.	CASSRGQSLSHEKLFF	TGTGCCAGCAGCAGAGGACAGTCCCTCTCACATGAAAAACTGTTTTTT
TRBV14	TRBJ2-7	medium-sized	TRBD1	CASSRDSGEQYF	TGTGCCAGCAGCCGGGACAGCGGCGAGCAGTACTTC
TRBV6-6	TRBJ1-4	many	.	CASSSPLGREGNEKLFF	TGTGCCAGCAGTTCTCCTTTAGGACGGGAGGGGAATGAAAAACTGTTTTTT
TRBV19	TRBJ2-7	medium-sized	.	CASSNRYEQYF	TGTGCCAGTAGTAACCGGTACGAGCAGTACTTC
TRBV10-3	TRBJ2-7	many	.	CAISMGIYEQYF	TGTGCCATCTCCATGGGGATATACGAGCAGTACTTC
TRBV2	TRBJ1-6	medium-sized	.	CASSESPRSPLHF	TGTGCCAGCAGTGAAAGTCCAAGATCACCCCTCCACTTT
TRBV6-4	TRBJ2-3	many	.	CASSAGGLGDTQYF	TGTGCCAGCAGCGCCGGGGGTCTGGGAGATACGCAGTATTTT
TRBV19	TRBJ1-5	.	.	CASSNIVPWCQPHHF	TGTGCCAGTAGTAATATAGTTCCCTGGTGCCAGCCCCATCATTTT
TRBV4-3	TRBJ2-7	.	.	CASSQAGAGERYEQYF	TGCGCCAGCAGCCAAGCAGGGGCAGGGGAAAGGTACGAGCAGTACTTC
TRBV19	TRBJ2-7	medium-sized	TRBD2	CASTPPGREAGEQYF	TGTGCCAGTACGCCCCCGGGGCGGGAGGCCGGCGAGCAGTACTTC
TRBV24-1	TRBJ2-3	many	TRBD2	CATSDRLAGGSDTQYF	TGTGCCACCAGTGATCGACTAGCGGGGGGCTCAGATACGCAGTATTTT
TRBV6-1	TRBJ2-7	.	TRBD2	CTSIKTIGRAYEQYF	TGTACCAGCATCAAAACTATCGGGAGGGCCTACGAGCAGTACTTC
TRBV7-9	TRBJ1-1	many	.	CASSPAWRNTEAFF	TGTGCCAGCAGCCCAGCATGGAGGAACACTGAAGCTTTCTTT
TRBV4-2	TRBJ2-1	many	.	CASSQEERGSYNEQFF	TGTGCCAGCAGCCAAGAAGAAAGGGGTAGCTACAATGAGCAGTTCTTC
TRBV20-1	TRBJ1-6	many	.	CSAPGRDGKNSPLHF	TGCAGTGCCCCGGGTAGGGACGGAAAAAATTCACCCCTCCACTTT
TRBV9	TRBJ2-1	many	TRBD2	CASSVTSGSGDEQFF	TGTGCCAGCAGCGTGACTAGCGGGAGCGGGGATGAGCAGTTCTTC
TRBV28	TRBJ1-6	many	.	CASSPPSYNSPLHF	TGTGCCAGCAGTCCGCCCTCCTATAATTCACCCCTCCACTTT
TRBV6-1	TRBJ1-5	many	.	CASSLLDNQPQHF	TGTGCCAGCAGTCTTCTGGACAATCAGCCCCAGCATTTT
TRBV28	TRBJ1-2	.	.	CASSLAVYSYGYTF	TGTGCCAGCAGTTTAGCGGTGTATAGCTATGGCTACACCTTC
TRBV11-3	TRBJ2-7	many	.	CASSLERGGGSYEQYF	TGTGCCAGCAGCTTAGAGAGGGGCGGAGGCTCCTACGAGCAGTACTTC
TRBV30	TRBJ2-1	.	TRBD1	CAWSVRDRENEQFF	TGTGCCTGGAGTGTGAGGGACAGGGAGAATGAGCAGTTCTTC
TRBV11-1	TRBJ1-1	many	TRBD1	CASSYGTGAGEAFF	TGTGCCAGCAGCTATGGGACAGGGGCGGGTGAAGCTTTCTTT
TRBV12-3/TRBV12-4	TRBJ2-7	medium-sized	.	CASSQGPSSEQYF	TGTGCCAGCAGTCAAGGACCGTCAAGTGAGCAGTACTTC